This TCR beta chain originates from a study of blood T cell repertoires in COVID-19. Study in general: Donors in the United States, Italy and Spain gave samples during acute or convalescent COVID-19. PBMCs, B-cell-depleted T cells, or T cells provided the cDNA or gDNA that made up the material.

Comments on this clone: Relative to the germline gene, one junction end is altered; a read error may explain this.

TCRdb's table, derived via immunoSEQ multiplex PCR, lists solely in-frame clones and lacks some. Among about 56,000 clones, 72% were seen once, and the ten largest hold around 4.8%. Source material: peripheral blood. The sequence was obtained from a woman between 70 and 85 years old with COVID-19, enrolled during active disease.

DNA for the CDR3: TGCAGCGTTGTGGACGCGGACTCTGGGAACACCATATATTTT. Protein sequence: CSVVDADSGNTIYF. The V gene is TRBV29-1, the J gene TRBJ1-3; D not certain. Germline V gene sequence: CDR1 SQVTM, CDR2 ANQGSEA. The CDR3 extends over 14 amino acids.